The clone carrying this T cell receptor beta chain was detected only a few times. The data are from a study of blood T cell repertoires in COVID-19. Across the study: From the United States, Italy and Spain came samples of acute and convalescent COVID-19.

This CDR3 has 14 residues. V was trimmed by 3 bases and J by 2 bases, leaving 8 bases between them. Germline V gene sequence: CDR1 SNHLY, CDR2 FYNNEI. Sequencing was performed with immunoSEQ multiplex PCR; in TCRdb, only in-frame clones are kept and a portion is missing. The profile covers more than 65,000 clones, with 65% to 85% appearing a single time and approximately 15% taken by the ten largest. This sequence originates from a man between 60 and 70 years old with acute or convalescent COVID-19. The rearrangement uses TRBV2 and TRBJ1-5; the D is unclear. Sequencing input: peripheral blood. In nucleotides, the CDR3 is TGTGCCAGCAGTGACAGGTCGGGCAATCAGCCCCAGCATTTT. Protein product: CASSDRSGNQPQHF.